This entry lists 25 T cell receptor beta chains sequenced from one sample in a study of response to subunit inactivated influenza vaccine. TCRdb ran MiXCR on the RT-PCR reads and lists one entry per CDR3 protein. The sample includes a few hundred thousand distinct CDR3 sequences, about 12% of them seen just once. The sequences come from non-naive T cells sorted from PBMCs, collected 14 to 15 days before vaccination. Receptor source: a man aged 45-60 years who received an inactivated influenza vaccine.

This clonotype was observed at least ten times. The V gene is TRBV29-1, the J gene TRBJ1-1; no firm D call. The germline gives CDR1 SQVTM, CDR2 ANQGSEA. The CDR3 loop spans 13 amino acids. V lost 4 bases and J lost 3, with 12 bases in between. The CDR3, as DNA: TGCAGCGTTGCAGCGGTTTACGACACTGAAGCTTTCTTT. It is translated as CSVAAVYDTEAFF.

This clonotype was observed a few times. J is TRBJ1-4 and V is TRBV6-1; TRBD1 matches 8 bases. V dropped 6 bases and J dropped 7; count of bases not matched to a gene: 10. This CDR3 has 15 amino acids. Germline V gene data show CDR1 as MNHNS and CDR2 as SASEGT. CDR3 amino acids: CASSPTTGAGEKLFF. The DNA of the CDR3 is TGTGCCAGCAGCCCTACGACAGGGGCGGGTGAAAAACTGTTTTTT.

This clonotype occurred a few times. The chain is built from TRBV4-2 and TRBJ2-3; 8 positions agree with TRBD1. The CDR3 is made up of 12 amino acids. J was trimmed by 5 bases and V by 8 bases; bases with no gene match: 3. CDR1 is LGHNA and CDR2 is YNFKEQ in the germline V gene. For the CDR3, the DNA is TGTGCCAGCGGACAGGGAAAAGATACGCAGTATTTT. Translating gives CASGQGKDTQYF.

The table lists this clonotype with many counts. V is TRBV20-1 and J is TRBJ1-2; 7 bases fit TRBD1. Germline CDR1 and CDR2: DFQATT and SNEGSKA (reference sequence). This CDR3 contains 12 residues. V shed 7 bases and J 2 bases; nucleotides not matched to a gene: 4. CDR3 nucleotide sequence: TGCAGTGGGGGACAGATAAACTATGGCTACACCTTC. It specifies CSGGQINYGYTF.

This clonotype showed up many times. The chain recombines TRBV12-3 or TRBV12-4 with TRBJ2-4; D remains ambiguous. The CDR3 has 16 residues. V shed 8 bases and J shed 0 bases, with 17 bases lying between them. CDR3 protein: CASLPNEALAKNIQYF. The CDR3 DNA reads as TGTGCCAGCCTCCCCAATGAGGCTCTAGCCAAAAACATTCAGTACTTC.

This clonotype was counted only a few times. The chain carries TRBV11-2 and TRBJ1-2, with D maybe TRBD1 (6 bases). Trimming removed 5 bases from V and 7 bases from J, with 8 bases in between. The CDR3 has 11 residues. Germline CDR1 reads SGHAT; CDR2 reads FQNNGV. The CDR3 DNA reads as TGTGCCAGCAGCGCAGGGGTTGGCTACACCTTC. This gives the protein CASSAGVGYTF.

This sequence joins TRBV7-9 and TRBJ2-7, with D possibly being TRBD1 (6 bases). V lost 5 bases, J lost 6 bases, and 11 bases lay in between. Germline loops: CDR1 SEHNR, CDR2 FQNEAQ (reference sequence). The CDR3 spans 12 residues. The CDR3 DNA is TGTGCCAGCAGCCAGGGGATGGTCGAGCAGTACTTC. This translates into CASSQGMVEQYF.

CDR3 protein: CASSPDREGVLKQFF. Here the CDR3 DNA reads TGTGCCAGCAGCCCCGACAGGGAGGGGGTATTGAAGCAGTTCTTC. The V call is TRBV7-2, the J call TRBJ2-1, with D possibly called TRBD1 or TRBD2 (7 bases each). This CDR3 spans 15 amino acids. Trimming removed 5 bases from V and 11 bases from J, with 22 bases in between. CDR1 and CDR2 (germline): SGHTA, FQGNSA.

This clonotype was seen a few times. The gene calls are TRBV20-1 and TRBJ2-1; weak D call: TRBD1 (5 bases). The CDR3 loop spans 12 amino acids. CDR1 DFQATT and CDR2 SNEGSKA come from the germline V gene (reference sequence). V lost 6 bases to trimming and J lost 4 bases, with 10 bases between them. The DNA for the CDR3 is TGCAGTGCGACCCAGGGATACAATGAGCAGTTCTTC. This codes for CSATQGYNEQFF.

The table lists this clonotype with many counts. This chain connects TRBV6-2 or TRBV6-3 to TRBJ2-3; no firm D call. Germline V gives CDR1 MNHEY, CDR2 SVGEGT. Trimming left V 5 bases short and J 1 base short, with 16 bases between. The CDR3 totals 16 residues. CDR3: CASSRVVGLGTDTQYF. CDR3 nucleotide sequence: TGTGCCAGCAGTCGGGTGGTGGGTCTTGGCACAGATACGCAGTATTTT.

This sequence joins TRBV6-1 and TRBJ1-3, with unresolved D. Germline CDR1 reads MNHNS; CDR2 reads SASEGT. CDR3 length equals 15 residues. Between the trimmed V and J ends, which lost 3 bases and 0 bases, there was a span of 9 bases. For the CDR3, the DNA is TGTGCCAGCAGTGAGCGGGCGTTCTCTGGAAACACCATATATTTT. Translating it yields CASSERAFSGNTIYF.

The chain couples TRBV11-2 to TRBJ2-3; 7 bases align to TRBD1. The CDR3 consists of 13 residues. Germline CDR1 and CDR2: SGHAT and FQNNGV. J gave up 3 bases and V 5 bases, and 2 bases lay outside the gene matches. The CDR3 DNA follows: TGTGCCAGCAGCGAACAGGGGACAGATACGCAGTATTTT. Protein: CASSEQGTDTQYF.

V gene TRBV11-2 combines with J gene TRBJ2-6; no firm D call. CDR3 size: 19 residues. V lost 3 bases, J lost 1 base, and 19 bases lay in between. The germline V gene has CDR1 SGHAT and CDR2 FQNNGV. The CDR3 region has the DNA TGTGCCAGCAGCTTCGGCTCAGGTAGACCAGGTTCTGGGGCCAACGTCCTGACTTTC. It specifies CASSFGSGRPGSGANVLTF.

This clonotype turned up a few times. The chain recombines TRBV5-1 with TRBJ1-4, with 7 positions matching TRBD1. The CDR3 length is 13 residues. The V gene end was trimmed by 4 bases and the J gene end by 8 bases; junction bases not matched to a gene: 5. Per germline, CDR1 SGHRS and CDR2 YFSETQ. CDR3 in amino acids: CASSVQGEEKLFF. In nucleotides, the CDR3 is TGCGCCAGCAGCGTCCAGGGGGAAGAAAAACTGTTTTTT.

In its sample, this clonotype was seen a few times. V and J are TRBV7-8 and TRBJ2-1; D possibly uses TRBD1 or TRBD2 (6 bases each). The V gene's germline CDR1 is SGHVS and CDR2 FQNEAQ. The CDR3 totals 17 residues. With 1 base removed from V and 2 bases from J, the gap between germline ends came to 15 bases. As DNA, the CDR3 is TGTGCCAGCAGCTTAGATCGGGTTGGGGGGCCCTACAATGAGCAGTTCTTC. Translation: CASSLDRVGGPYNEQFF. Supplemented by reference TRBV7-8 and TRBJ2-1, the full variable domain reads GAGVSQSPRYKVAKRGQDVALRCDPISGHVSLFWYQQALGQGPEFLTYFQNEAQLDKSGLPSDRFFAERPEGSVSTLKIQRTQQEDSAVYLCASSLDRVGGPYNEQFFGPGTRLTVL.

In its sample, this clonotype was seen many times. The genes are TRBV24-1 and TRBJ2-3, with 7 bases matching TRBD1. The CDR3 totals 15 residues. Germline CDR1 reads KGHDR; CDR2 reads SFDVKD. Unmatched junction bases numbered 17, after V lost 4 bases and J lost 14 bases. CDR3 DNA sequence: TGTGCCACCAGTGAGCATGCCGGGACAGCGAGCGTGGTGTATTTT. Residues: CATSEHAGTASVVYF.

This clonotype was counted at least ten times. This rearrangement joins TRBV9 to TRBJ1-1; unclear D gene. Deletions cut 1 base from V and 4 bases from J, with 8 bases between. The CDR3 consists of 13 residues. Germline assignment: CDR1 SGDLS and CDR2 YYNGEE. The CDR3 DNA reads as TGTGCCAGCAGCGTACAGGATTTCACTGAAGCTTTCTTT. Its protein product is CASSVQDFTEAFF.

The chain is built from TRBV18 and TRBJ2-3; D not resolved. Deletions cut 3 bases from V and 5 bases from J, with 3 bases between. Germline-derived CDR1 and CDR2 are KGHSH and LQKENI. The CDR3 length is 11 residues. Here the CDR3 reads CASSPQDTQYF. CDR3 nucleotides: TGTGCCAGCTCACCGCAAGATACGCAGTATTTT.

This clonotype appeared many times. This chain uses TRBV27 with TRBJ2-6; 8 bases map to TRBD1. Germline CDR1 and CDR2: MNHEY and SMNVEV (reference sequence). The CDR3 loop spans 18 amino acids. Trimming cost V 5 bases and J 4 bases; bases outside gene matches: 13. The CDR3 protein is CASSPETGALGGANVLTF. The CDR3 DNA reads TGTGCCAGCAGTCCGGAGACAGGGGCCCTAGGAGGGGCCAACGTCCTGACTTTC.

This clonotype has a count of ten or more. This rearrangement joins TRBV3-1 to TRBJ2-7; D may be TRBD2 (6 bases). CDR3 length: 14 amino acids. Trimming took 1 base from V and 6 from J, leaving 13 bases between them. CDR1 is LGHDT, CDR2 YNNKEL, per germline (reference sequence). The CDR3 reads CASSQVGGLSEQYF. In DNA form, the CDR3 reads TGTGCCAGCAGCCAAGTCGGGGGATTGAGCGAGCAGTACTTC.

The rearrangement joins TRBV15 to TRBJ2-2; D is undetermined. CDR1 and CDR2 from the germline V gene are LNHNV and YYDKDF (reference sequence). Trimming took off 4 bases at V and 3 bases at J, with 6 bases between the two ends. CDR3 length: 13 residues. DNA for the CDR3: TGTGCCACCAGCAAAGGAGACACCGGGGAGCTGTTTTTT. Translated, it gives CATSKGDTGELFF.

Ten or more counts support this clonotype. V gene TRBV6-5 combines with J gene TRBJ2-3, with 7 bases lining up with TRBD2. Germline trimming cut 0 bases from V and 2 bases from J; bases unmatched to any gene: 5. From germline, CDR1 is MNHEY and CDR2 SVGAGI. The CDR3 is made up of 16 amino acids. The CDR3 DNA sequence: TGTGCCAGCAGTTACTCCCGGGGGGTGGTCACAGATACGCAGTATTTT. This gives the protein CASSYSRGVVTDTQYF.

This clonotype was seen ten or more times. The V gene is TRBV20-1, the J gene TRBJ1-6; no clear D. In germline, CDR1 is DFQATT, CDR2 SNEGSKA (reference sequence). The CDR3 spans 14 residues. The chain's CDR3 is CSPDANVYNSPLHF. The CDR3 coding sequence is TGCAGCCCGGACGCCAATGTCTATAATTCACCCCTCCACTTT.

This clonotype was seen more than once but under ten times. V usage is TRBV27 and J usage is TRBJ2-1, with D possibly matching TRBD1 (5 bases). Trimming took off 1 base at V and 4 bases at J, with 8 bases between the two ends. The CDR3 is 14 residues long. CDR1 is MNHEY, CDR2 SMNVEV, per germline (reference sequence). The CDR3 DNA sequence: TGTGCCAGCAGTTTATTTCAGGGTTACAATGAGCAGTTCTTC. It yields the protein CASSLFQGYNEQFF.

This clonotype turned up a few times. The V and J genes are TRBV15 and TRBJ1-5; D perhaps matches TRBD1 (5 bases). V gave up 1 base and J gave up 7 bases, with 14 bases separating them. Germline CDR1 is LNHNV and CDR2 is YYDKDF (reference sequence). This CDR3 contains 15 residues. The CDR3 DNA reads as TGTGCCACCAGCAGAGGTTACGACAGTCGCCAGCCCCAGCATTTT. Encoded protein: CATSRGYDSRQPQHF. The whole variable domain, remainder taken from reference TRBV15 and TRBJ1-5, is DAMVIQNPRYQVTQFGKPVTLSCSQTLNHNVMYWYQQKSSQAPKLLFHYYDKDFNNEADTPDNFQSRRPNTSFCFLDIRSPGLGDTAMYLCATSRGYDSRQPQHFGDGTRLSIL.